This entry lists 22 T cell receptor beta chains sequenced from one sample in a study of shared T cell receptors in the human thymus. Profiled with immunoSEQ multiplex PCR; TCRdb holds only in-frame clones, not every one. The data show roughly 710,000 clones, with 75% to 90% seen just once and roughly 0.01% held by the top ten. The sample also formed part of further work on human thymus T cells.

Material for sequencing was thymocytes. These receptors were obtained from a girl under three years old with a congenital heart defect.

The chain joins TRBV5-6 to TRBJ1-4; D might be TRBD1 (5 bases). V dropped 0 bases and J dropped 8 bases, with 17 bases sitting between them. Germline V gives CDR1 SGHDT, CDR2 YYEEEE. CDR3 length: 16 amino acids. The CDR3 sequence is CASSLEVGRDYEKLFF. The DNA for the CDR3 is TGTGCCAGCAGCTTGGAAGTAGGCAGGGACTACGAAAAACTGTTTTTT. The complete variable domain, with remaining parts taken from reference TRBV5-6 and TRBJ1-4, reads DAGVTQSPTHLIKTRGQQVTLRCSPKSGHDTVSWYQQALGQGPQFIFQYYEEEERQRGNFPDRFSGHQFPNYSSELNVNALLLGDSALYLCASSLEVGRDYEKLFFGSGTQLSVL.

The chain uses TRBV19 and TRBJ1-3, with a weak D call TRBD1 (5 bases). The CDR3 loop spans 15 amino acids. Germline CDR1 and CDR2: LNHDA and SQIVND (reference sequence). The V end lost 6 bases, the J end lost 2 bases, and 14 bases lay between the germline ends. The CDR3 reads CASRSGKHAGNTIYF. DNA for the CDR3: TGTGCCAGTAGGTCAGGGAAGCACGCTGGAAACACCATATATTTT.

CDR3 DNA: TGTGCCAGCAGCTTAAGCGCCATCGGACAGGGGATCACAGATACGCAGTATTTT. Residues: CASSLSAIGQGITDTQYF. The rearrangement joins TRBV11-2 to TRBJ2-3; 9 bases agree with TRBD1. The germline CDR1 and CDR2 sequences are SGHAT and FQNNGV. Unmatched junction bases numbered 11, after V lost 2 bases and J lost 2 bases. This CDR3 spans 18 amino acids.

The rearrangement links TRBV19 to TRBJ2-5, with 7 bases that match TRBD1. Germline V gives CDR1 LNHDA, CDR2 SQIVND (reference sequence). The CDR3 has 15 residues. V trimming: 1 base; J trimming: 1 base; junction bases outside the gene matches: 3. CDR3 sequence: CASSIAGTAQETQYF. DNA of the CDR3: TGTGCCAGTAGTATAGCTGGGACAGCCCAAGAGACCCAGTACTTC.

A remark on this clone: At one of its ends the junction is not consistent with the germline gene, which may arise from a read error. The J gene is TRBJ1-2, the V gene TRBV10-3; 7 nucleotides align to TRBD1. The CDR3 totals 11 residues. CDR1 is ENHRY, CDR2 SYGVKD, per germline. This chain's CDR3 is CAIRTNRGVYF. CDR3 sequence (DNA): TGTGCCATCCGGACGAACAGGGGCGTGTACTTC.

CDR3 nucleotides: TGTGCCAGCAGTGAGCGGGACAGAGGGGCCTACGAGCAGTACTTC. Protein sequence: CASSERDRGAYEQYF. V usage is TRBV6-1 and J usage is TRBJ2-7; tentatively, D is TRBD1 (7 bases). Germline V CDR1 and CDR2: MNHNS, SASEGT. Trimming pared 3 bases from V and 2 bases from J, leaving 14 bases between. This CDR3 contains 15 residues.

This clone was recorded only once. The rearrangement uses TRBV5-1 and TRBJ2-5; possibly TRBD2 for D (5 bases). This CDR3 is 23 amino acids long. V was cut by 7 bases and J by 1 base, with 41 bases left in between. Germline lookup yields CDR1 SGHRS and CDR2 YFSETQ. CDR3 coding DNA: TGCGCCAGCTCCGGAGCCTACCCGGGAACTACGGGATCTAGCTGCCCGGGCCAAGAGACCCAGTACTTC. This codes for CASSGAYPGTTGSSCPGQETQYF.

The rearrangement links TRBV11-2 to TRBJ1-6; possible D gene TRBD1, 5 bases. Trimming took 4 bases from V and 6 from J, leaving 22 bases between them. This CDR3 region has 18 residues. Germline V gene data show CDR1 as SGHAT and CDR2 as FQNNGV. Here the CDR3 DNA reads TGTGCCAGCAGCTCCACCCTCCACTGGGGCAGAATTAATTCACCCCTCCACTTT. Protein sequence: CASSSTLHWGRINSPLHF.

This clone occurred a few times. This sequence joins TRBV5-1 and TRBJ1-2, with TRBD1 identical over 8 bases. V shed 3 bases, J shed 4 bases, and the junction held 5 bases outside the gene matches. CDR1 is SGHRS, CDR2 YFSETQ, per germline. The length of the CDR3 is 14 residues. Here the CDR3 DNA reads TGCGCCAGCAGCTCGCGGACAGGGTCCTATGGCTACACCTTC. Encoded protein: CASSSRTGSYGYTF. The complete variable domain, with remaining parts taken from reference TRBV5-1 and TRBJ1-2, reads KAGVTQTPRYLIKTRGQQVTLSCSPISGHRSVSWYQQTPGQGLQFLFEYFSETQRNKGNFPGRFSGRQFSNSRSEMNVSTLELGDSALYLCASSSRTGSYGYTFGSGTRLTVV.

To note about this clone: At one end, the junction sequence differs from germline, possibly due to a read error. The chain joins TRBV29-1 to TRBJ1-2; D gene ambiguous. This CDR3 comprises 8 residues. Germline CDR1 and CDR2: SQVTM and ANQGSEA. CDR3 DNA sequence: TGCAGCGTTGACACAATCAGCTTC. Its translation: CSVDTISF.

The DNA for the CDR3 is TGTGCCAGCAGCCCCCGGGACAGAAGAGACTATGGCTACACCTTC. This translates into CASSPRDRRDYGYTF. The chain combines TRBV7-9 with TRBJ1-2; TRBD1 agrees at 7 bases. This CDR3 contains 15 residues. The germline CDR1 and CDR2 sequences are SEHNR and FQNEAQ (reference sequence). V shed 5 bases and J 3 bases; nucleotides not matched to a gene: 9. Combining the CDR3 with reference TRBV7-9 and TRBJ1-2 gives the whole variable domain DTGVSQNPRHKITKRGQNVTFRCDPISEHNRLYWYRQTLGQGPEFLTYFQNEAQLEKSRLLSDRFSAERPKGSFSTLEIQRTEQGDSAMYLCASSPRDRRDYGYTFGSGTRLTVV.

The J gene is TRBJ1-4, the V gene TRBV6-6; 7 nucleotides agree with TRBD1. CDR1 MNHNY and CDR2 SVGAGI come from the germline V gene (reference sequence). This CDR3 contains 16 residues. Trimming took 5 bases from V and 7 from J; bases not matched to a gene: 13. The CDR3 nucleotides are TGTGCCAGCAGTAAACCACGGACAGGAGGAGGTGAAAAACTGTTTTTT. Its translation is CASSKPRTGGGEKLFF.

This chain uses TRBV28 with TRBJ1-1, with a tentative D call TRBD1 (5 bases). V was shortened by 4 bases and J by 4 bases, with 13 bases between the two germline ends. This CDR3 has 14 residues. From germline, CDR1 is MDHEN and CDR2 SYDVKM. CDR3 loop: CASSSAGQGTEAFF. In DNA form, the CDR3 reads TGTGCCAGCAGTTCCGCAGGGCAGGGCACTGAAGCTTTCTTT.

The chain carries TRBV19 and TRBJ1-5; D is undetermined. V was shortened by 4 bases and J by 7 bases, with 8 bases between the two germline ends. Germline V gene lookup returns CDR1 LNHDA and CDR2 SQIVND (reference sequence). The CDR3 totals 12 residues. The CDR3 loop is CASSRGEQPQHF. CDR3 DNA sequence: TGTGCCAGTAGTAGGGGAGAGCAGCCCCAGCATTTT.

This rearrangement joins TRBV6-1 to TRBJ2-7, with 7 bases that match TRBD2. Germline assignment: CDR1 MNHNS and CDR2 SASEGT. The CDR3 covers 12 residues. V lost 4 bases and J lost 6; bases outside the gene matches: 3. CDR3 region: CASSGTSSEQYF. CDR3 nucleotides: TGTGCCAGCAGTGGGACTAGTTCCGAGCAGTACTTC.

The chain combines TRBV6-1 with TRBJ1-5; 7 bases are shared with TRBD1. Germline-derived CDR1 and CDR2 are MNHNS and SASEGT. The CDR3 sequence is 17 residues long. V shed 4 bases and J 6 bases; nucleotides not matched to a gene: 15. The CDR3 region is CASSGSPTRQGVQPQHF. CDR3 DNA sequence: TGTGCCAGCAGTGGGAGCCCGACGAGACAGGGAGTTCAGCCCCAGCATTTT.

This sequence joins TRBV29-1 and TRBJ2-2, with TRBD1 identical over 9 bases. The CDR3 sequence is 15 residues long. Trimming at V came to 4 bases and at J to 0 bases, leaving 3 bases not matched to a gene. Per germline, CDR1 SQVTM and CDR2 ANQGSEA. The CDR3 sequence: CSVGDRVSNTGELFF. The DNA for the CDR3 is TGCAGCGTTGGGGACAGGGTGTCGAACACCGGGGAGCTGTTTTTT.

This clone was seen a single time. The V gene is TRBV14, the J gene TRBJ2-1, with a possible D match to TRBD2 (6 bases). Germline CDR1 is SGHDN and CDR2 is FVKESK. V was cut by 2 bases and J by 9 bases, with 17 bases left in between. There are 15 residues in the CDR3. CDR3 nucleotides: TGTGCCAGCAGCCAATCGCGGGGCCTCTTTTTTGAGCAGTTCTTC. Translating gives CASSQSRGLFFEQFF.

The V call is TRBV19, the J call TRBJ2-7; 10 positions match TRBD1. V was pared by 4 bases and J by 5 bases, with 5 bases of the junction left unmatched. The CDR3 runs 14 residues. Germline V gene sequence: CDR1 LNHDA, CDR2 SQIVND (reference sequence). CDR3 in amino acids: CASSRGQGIHEQYF. CDR3 nucleotide sequence: TGTGCCAGTAGTAGGGGACAGGGGATCCACGAGCAGTACTTC. The variable domain in full, with the rest retrieved from reference TRBV19 and TRBJ2-7, is DGGITQSPKYLFRKEGQNVTLSCEQNLNHDAMYWYRQDPGQGLRLIYYSQIVNDFQKGDIAEGYSVSREKKESFPLTVTSAQKNPTAFYLCASSRGQGIHEQYFGPGTRLTVT.

The rearrangement joins TRBV5-4 to TRBJ1-1; the match to TRBD1 covers 7 bases. Germline lookup yields CDR1 SGHNT and CDR2 YYREEE (reference sequence). V lost 3 bases, J lost 3 bases, and 14 bases stayed unmatched. The CDR3 is 17 amino acids. The CDR3 sequence is CASSSPPTQGKYTEAFF. CDR3 DNA: TGTGCCAGCAGCTCCCCACCGACACAGGGGAAGTACACTGAAGCTTTCTTT. Full variable domain (remainder filled in from reference TRBV5-4 and TRBJ1-1): ETGVTQSPTHLIKTRGQQVTLRCSSQSGHNTVSWYQQALGQGPQFIFQYYREEENGRGNFPPRFSGLQFPNYSSELNVNALELDDSALYLCASSSPPTQGKYTEAFFGQGTRLTVV.

A few counts support this clone. The chain is built from TRBV14 and TRBJ2-2; D perhaps matches TRBD2 (5 bases). CDR3 size: 14 residues. V was shortened by 0 bases and J by 3 bases, with 5 bases between the two germline ends. The germline CDR1 and CDR2 sequences are SGHDN and FVKESK. This CDR3 is CASSQDGDTGELFF. In nucleotides, the CDR3 is TGTGCCAGCAGCCAAGACGGGGACACCGGGGAGCTGTTTTTT.

The rearrangement uses TRBV5-5 and TRBJ2-5; 7 nucleotides align to TRBD2. This CDR3 is 17 amino acids long. V was clipped by 0 bases and J by 5 bases; unmatched bases: 13. Per germline, CDR1 SGHKS and CDR2 YYEKEE (reference sequence). The CDR3 loop is CASSLVRAGLCRETQYF. The CDR3 DNA is TGTGCCAGCAGCTTGGTTCGAGCGGGGCTTTGTCGGGAGACCCAGTACTTC.